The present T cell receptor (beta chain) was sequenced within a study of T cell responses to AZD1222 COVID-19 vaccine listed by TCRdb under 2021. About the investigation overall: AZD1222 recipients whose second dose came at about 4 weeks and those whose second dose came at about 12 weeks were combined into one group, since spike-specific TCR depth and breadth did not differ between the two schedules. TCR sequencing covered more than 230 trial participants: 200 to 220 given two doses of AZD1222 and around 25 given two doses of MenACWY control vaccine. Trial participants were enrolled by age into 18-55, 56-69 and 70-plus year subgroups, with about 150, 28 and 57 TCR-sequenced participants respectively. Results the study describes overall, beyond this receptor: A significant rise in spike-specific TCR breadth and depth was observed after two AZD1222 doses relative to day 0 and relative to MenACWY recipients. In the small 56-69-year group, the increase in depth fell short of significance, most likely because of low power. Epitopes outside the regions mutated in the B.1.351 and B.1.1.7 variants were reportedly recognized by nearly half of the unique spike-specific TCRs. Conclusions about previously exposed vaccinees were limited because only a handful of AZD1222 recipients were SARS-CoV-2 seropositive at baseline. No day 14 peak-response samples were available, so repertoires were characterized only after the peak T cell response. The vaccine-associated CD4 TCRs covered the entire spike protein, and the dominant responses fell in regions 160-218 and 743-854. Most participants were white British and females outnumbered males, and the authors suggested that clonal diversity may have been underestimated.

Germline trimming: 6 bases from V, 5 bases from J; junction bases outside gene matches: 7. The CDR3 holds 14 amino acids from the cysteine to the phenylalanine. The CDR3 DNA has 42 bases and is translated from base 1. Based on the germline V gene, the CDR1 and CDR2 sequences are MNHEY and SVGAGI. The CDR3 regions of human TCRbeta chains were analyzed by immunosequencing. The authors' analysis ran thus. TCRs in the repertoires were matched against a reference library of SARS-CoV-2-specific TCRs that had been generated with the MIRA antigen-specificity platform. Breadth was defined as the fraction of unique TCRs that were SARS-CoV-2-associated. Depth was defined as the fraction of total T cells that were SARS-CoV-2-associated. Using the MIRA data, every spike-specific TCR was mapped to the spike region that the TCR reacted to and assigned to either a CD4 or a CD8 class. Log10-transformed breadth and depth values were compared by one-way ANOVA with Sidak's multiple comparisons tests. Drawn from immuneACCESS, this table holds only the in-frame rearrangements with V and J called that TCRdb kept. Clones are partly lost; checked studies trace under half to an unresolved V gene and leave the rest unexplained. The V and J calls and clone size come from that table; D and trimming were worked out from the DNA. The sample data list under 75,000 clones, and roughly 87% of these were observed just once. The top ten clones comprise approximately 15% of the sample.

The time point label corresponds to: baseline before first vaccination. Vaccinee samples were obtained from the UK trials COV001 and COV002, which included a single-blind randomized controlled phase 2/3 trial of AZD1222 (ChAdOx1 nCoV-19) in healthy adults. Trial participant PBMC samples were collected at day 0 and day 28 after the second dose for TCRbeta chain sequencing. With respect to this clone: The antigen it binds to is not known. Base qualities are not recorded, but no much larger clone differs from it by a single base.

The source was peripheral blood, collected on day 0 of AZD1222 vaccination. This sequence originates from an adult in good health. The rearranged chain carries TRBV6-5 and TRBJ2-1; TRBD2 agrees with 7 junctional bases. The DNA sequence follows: TGTGCCAGCAGCCCCTGGGGGGGAGACAATGAGCAGTTCTTC. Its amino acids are CASSPWGGDNEQFF.